This is a list of T cell receptor beta chains from one sample in a study of blood T cell repertoires in COVID-19. Data came from immunoSEQ multiplex PCR; TCRdb stores just in-frame clones and leaves some out. The table includes around 200,000 clones, around 80% detected once. Input material: PBMCs or T cells enriched from blood (not recorded which). The receptors were gathered from a woman in her forties with acute COVID-19. Each CDR3 is given with its conserved first and last residue.

j_call v_call cdr3_aa
TRBJ1-4 TRBV11-2 CASSSGTGPTNEKLFF
TRBJ1-5 TRBV7-2 CASSLVGGFNQPQHF
TRBJ1-2 TRBV30 CAWSVGRGHYGYTF
TRBJ1-5 TRBV2 CASSEFRGNQPQHF
TRBJ2-3 TRBV7-2 CASSSQGGSTDTQYF
TRBJ2-2 TRBV14 CASSYDRPVVTGELFF
TRBJ1-5 TRBV11-2 CASSLQGLSNQPQHF
TRBJ2-2 TRBV15 CATSRDPAGELFF
TRBJ1-4 TRBV28 CASSLSTGSDEKLFF
TRBJ2-6 TRBV7-2 CASSLVWSSGANVLTF
TRBJ2-7 TRBV28 CASSPAASGRNHEQYF
TRBJ1-1 TRBV5-1 CASSERREQRHTEAFF
TRBJ1-1 TRBV11-2 CASSSRGRLTEAFF
TRBJ1-6 TRBV28 CASSDGTGKYSPLHF
TRBJ1-4 TRBV7-8 CASRPTNPPGKLFF
TRBJ2-7 TRBV19 CASSPRTVTYEQYF
TRBJ1-1 TRBV7-9 CASSPPEGAQTEAFF
TRBJ2-7 TRBV28 CASRLRVTSGVSYEQYF
TRBJ1-1 TRBV6-5 CASSAGPTMNTEAFF
TRBJ2-1 TRBV2 CASSEDRGSYNEQFF
TRBJ2-7 TRBV2 CASTPRTGSYEQYF
TRBJ1-1 TRBV10-3 CAIRGEGARTEAFF
TRBJ1-1 TRBV2 CASSGTGMNTEAFF
TRBJ1-5 TRBV28 CASRLSIYSNQPQHF
TRBJ2-2 TRBV7-2 CASSLAQTTGELFF
TRBJ2-7 TRBV10-3 CAIGGGQGNSEQYF
TRBJ2-2 TRBV2 CASSPYTGELFF
TRBJ2-3 TRBV7-9 CASSLAVRTDTQYF
TRBJ1-1 TRBV28 CASSFWDRGLNTEAFF
TRBJ2-2 TRBV7-2 CASSFSGLPNTGELFF
TRBJ2-3 TRBV4-3 CASSHLTSGEGSDTQYF
TRBJ1-2 TRBV7-3 CASSPGTGYHYGYTF
TRBJ1-4 TRBV30 CAWIAGGSAEKLFF
TRBJ2-5 TRBV5-1 CASSVLSETQYF
TRBJ1-3 TRBV19 CASSTGAGNTIYF
TRBJ1-4 TRBV7-2 CASSSRTGTNEKLFF
TRBJ1-2 TRBV12-3/TRBV12-4 CASSLLGRNGYTF
TRBJ2-1 TRBV11-3 CASSRGLASNYNEQFF
TRBJ1-5 TRBV7-8 CASSLAGQGRRNQPQHF